This T cell receptor beta chain was sequenced in a study of shared clonotypes between healthy human individuals. Clones were read by immunoSEQ multiplex PCR, and TCRdb kept only the in-frame ones, dropping some. In the table there are fewer than 850,000 clones, less than 95% of which are singletons. The length of the CDR3 is 17 residues. Trimming stripped 0 bases from V and 0 bases from J, with 12 bases between. CDR1 and CDR2 (germline): SGHRS, YFSETQ. The specimen was memory CD8+ T cells from PBMCs. As to subset: CD45RO+ cells pooled with CCR7-negative TemRA cells. This receptor was taken from a man younger than 30 in good health. Some clones in this sample may be carry-over from other donors' samples. The chain combines TRBV5-1 with TRBJ2-2; D call uncertain. CDR3 protein: CASSLGPLRTNTGELFF. The CDR3 nucleotides read TGCGCCAGCAGCTTGGGCCCGCTTAGAACGAACACCGGGGAGCTGTTTTTT.